This passage covers 22 T cell receptor beta chains from one sample sequenced in a study of blood T cell repertoires in COVID-19. TCRdb keeps only in-frame clones here, not all; method: immunoSEQ multiplex PCR. The sample carries some 40,000 clones, around 85% recorded once. The sequenced material came from peripheral blood. These receptors originate from a woman of 80 years or more with acute or convalescent COVID-19.

V is TRBV6-4 and J is TRBJ2-5; possibly TRBD2 for D (7 bases). Per the germline V gene, CDR1 is MRHNA and CDR2 is SNTAGT. The CDR3 sequence is 13 residues long. V lost 1 base, J lost 7 bases, and 10 bases lay in between. CDR3 sequence reads: CASSDFAGATQYF. The CDR3 coding sequence is TGTGCCAGCAGTGACTTCGCGGGGGCGACCCAGTACTTC.

This sequence joins TRBV2 and TRBJ2-1; TRBD2 aligns across 13 bases. CDR1 and CDR2 (germline): SNHLY, FYNNEI. This CDR3 is built from 16 residues. After removal of 6 bases from V and 1 base from J, the junction contained 3 bases not matched to a gene. As DNA, the CDR3 is TGTGCCAGCAGGTGGACTAGCGGGAGTTCCTACAATGAGCAGTTCTTC. Encoded protein: CASRWTSGSSYNEQFF.

This clone was seen a single time. The chain uses TRBV6-5 and TRBJ2-4; 10 bases are a match to TRBD1. The CDR3 loop spans 15 amino acids. Trimming removed 5 bases from V and 2 bases from J; junction bases left unmatched: 3. Germline CDR1 MNHEY, CDR2 SVGAGI. The CDR3 DNA reads TGTGCCAGCAGTCCGGGACAGGGGACCAAAAACATTCAGTACTTC. It is translated as CASSPGQGTKNIQYF.

V and J are TRBV2 and TRBJ2-5; D perhaps matches TRBD2 (5 bases). This CDR3 has 13 residues. V dropped 7 bases and J dropped 4 bases, with 13 bases sitting between them. Germline V CDR1 and CDR2: SNHLY, FYNNEI. CDR3 sequence reads: CASTERMGETQYF. CDR3 nucleotide sequence: TGTGCCAGCACGGAGCGGATGGGAGAGACCCAGTACTTC. The variable domain in full, completed from reference TRBV2 and TRBJ2-5, reads EPEVTQTPSHQVTQMGQEVILRCVPISNHLYFYWYRQILGQKVEFLVSFYNNEISEKSEIFDDQFSVERPDGSNFTLKIRSTKLEDSAMYFCASTERMGETQYFGPGTRLLVL.

V usage is TRBV6-5 and J usage is TRBJ1-6, with TRBD1 identical over 9 bases. Germline CDR1 reads MNHEY; CDR2 reads SVGAGI. With 6 bases clipped from V and 7 bases from J, the junction kept 4 bases outside the gene matches. CDR3 length: 14 amino acids. CDR3 in amino acids: CASRPGTGNSPLHF. The CDR3 bases are TGTGCCAGCAGACCCGGGACAGGGAATTCACCCCTCCACTTT.

The chain combines TRBV28 with TRBJ2-3; TRBD2 matches 12 bases. CDR3 length equals 17 residues. Trimming at V came to 6 bases and at J to 2 bases, leaving 9 bases not matched to a gene. Germline CDR1 MDHEN, CDR2 SYDVKM. Here the CDR3 reads CASSSTRLAGVTDTQYF. CDR3 DNA: TGTGCCAGCAGCTCCACCAGACTAGCGGGAGTCACAGATACGCAGTATTTT.

This chain uses TRBV6-5 with TRBJ1-2; TRBD1 matches 8 bases. The CDR3 runs to 14 residues. The ends lost 4 bases at V and 6 bases at J; junction bases unmatched: 7. Germline V CDR1 and CDR2: MNHEY, SVGAGI. The CDR3, as DNA: TGTGCCAGCAGTTTATATTTGACAGGGGATGGCTACACCTTC. Protein: CASSLYLTGDGYTF.

In nucleotides, the CDR3 is TGTGCCAGCAGTTACGGGACTTCACGGGAGACCCAGTACTTC. Protein product: CASSYGTSRETQYF. V usage is TRBV3-1 (or the pseudogene TRBV3-2) and J usage is TRBJ2-5; D is possibly TRBD2 (6 bases). CDR1 is LGHDT, CDR2 YNNKEL, per germline (reference sequence). The CDR3 has 14 residues. V was trimmed by 6 bases and J by 5 bases, leaving 16 bases between them.

V is TRBV24-1 and J is TRBJ2-1, with a tentative D call TRBD1 (6 bases). The CDR3 runs 14 residues. The germline V gene has CDR1 KGHDR and CDR2 SFDVKD. V dropped 4 bases and J dropped 1 base, with 7 bases sitting between them. The CDR3 reads CATSEGTSYNEQFF. The CDR3 nucleotides are TGTGCCACCAGTGAGGGGACATCCTACAATGAGCAGTTCTTC.

The V call is TRBV15, the J call TRBJ2-7; D might be TRBD2 (6 bases). V was pared by 0 bases and J by 0 bases, with 6 bases between. The CDR3 is made up of 14 amino acids. Germline V gives CDR1 LNHNV, CDR2 YYDKDF (reference sequence). The CDR3 reads CATSREGGSYEQYF. For the CDR3, the DNA is TGTGCCACCAGCAGAGAGGGGGGCTCCTACGAGCAGTACTTC.

The chain employs TRBV5-4 and TRBJ2-2, with D possibly matching TRBD1 (6 bases). The length of the CDR3 is 16 residues. V was clipped by 0 bases and J by 6 bases, with 15 bases between them. CDR1 is SGHNT, CDR2 YYREEE, per germline (reference sequence). The CDR3 here is CASSLDRSGVPGELFF. CDR3 DNA: TGTGCCAGCAGCTTGGATAGGTCAGGGGTCCCCGGGGAGCTGTTTTTT.

The J gene is TRBJ2-1, the V gene TRBV9; D is unresolved. V lost 0 bases and J lost 9, with 16 bases in between. The CDR3 totals 15 residues. CDR1 SGDLS and CDR2 YYNGEE come from the germline V gene. The CDR3 DNA follows: TGTGCCAGCAGCGTAGAAACTTACCTCAGAGGTGAGCAGTTCTTC. Its protein product is CASSVETYLRGEQFF.

V gene TRBV3-1 (or the pseudogene TRBV3-2) combines with J gene TRBJ2-1; D is uncertain. V lost 4 bases, J lost 2 bases, and 6 bases lay in between. This CDR3 is 13 amino acids long. Germline-derived CDR1 and CDR2 are LGHDT and YNNKEL (reference sequence). The chain's CDR3 is CASSRPPYNEQFF. The CDR3 DNA is TGTGCCAGCAGCCGTCCTCCCTACAATGAGCAGTTCTTC.

The J gene is TRBJ1-1, the V gene TRBV28; 8 bases fit TRBD1. Germline CDR1 is MDHEN and CDR2 is SYDVKM. V lost 8 bases to trimming and J lost 5 bases; unmatched junction nucleotides: 10. The CDR3 is 14 amino acids. CDR3 nucleotide sequence: TGTGCCAGCCGAATCACAGGGGGAAGGACTGAAGCTTTCTTT. Its translation is CASRITGGRTEAFF.

Note on this clone: An end of the junction differs from the germline gene, which may be a read error. J is TRBJ2-7 and V is TRBV12-5, with 9 nucleotides matching TRBD1. The CDR3 has 16 amino acids. CDR1 is LGHNT and CDR2 is FRNRAP in the germline V gene. CDR3 sequence (DNA): TGTGCTAGTGGTGCGCCCCTGGGACAGGGATGGACTCCTACGATCTTC. Protein: CASGAPLGQGWTPTIF.

V usage is TRBV5-4 and J usage is TRBJ2-2, with D uncertain. CDR3 length: 15 amino acids. Germline assignment: CDR1 SGHNT and CDR2 YYREEE (reference sequence). With 4 bases removed from V and 6 bases from J, the gap between germline ends came to 16 bases. The CDR3 region is CASSTGIERSGELFF. CDR3 DNA: TGTGCCAGCAGCACGGGTATTGAGAGGTCCGGGGAGCTGTTTTTT.

V and J are TRBV15 and TRBJ1-4, with 7 bases identical to TRBD1. The germline V gene encodes CDR1 LNHNV and CDR2 YYDKDF (reference sequence). Unmatched junction bases numbered 5, after V lost 0 bases and J lost 7 bases. CDR3 length: 15 residues. The CDR3 DNA sequence: TGTGCCACCAGCAGAGACAGGGGGTGGAGTGAAAAACTGTTTTTT. Its protein product is CATSRDRGWSEKLFF.

This clone occurred once. This chain links TRBV5-1 with TRBJ2-5; D is perhaps TRBD1 (8 bases). The germline gives CDR1 SGHRS, CDR2 YFSETQ. The CDR3 covers 18 residues. Trimming pared 4 bases from V and 4 bases from J, leaving 26 bases between. CDR3 in amino acids: CASSRRTGRSGTGETQYF. CDR3 in DNA: TGCGCCAGCAGCCGTCGGACAGGGAGGAGCGGGACGGGAGAGACCCAGTACTTC.

The V call is TRBV23-1, the J call TRBJ2-3, with TRBD1 identical over 7 bases. TRBV23-1 is known as an ORF, though its function is uncertain. J gave up 0 bases and V 4 bases, and 10 bases lay outside the gene matches. The CDR3 covers 17 residues. The CDR3 region is CASSLPDRASSTDTQYF. Here the CDR3 DNA reads TGCGCCAGCAGTCTACCCGACAGGGCCTCTAGCACAGATACGCAGTATTTT.

This chain joins TRBV5-1 and TRBJ2-3; TRBD2 agrees at 7 bases. This CDR3 contains 16 residues. With V trimmed by 4 bases and J by 2 bases, 10 bases remained unmatched. Germline values: CDR1 SGHRS, CDR2 YFSETQ. The CDR3 sequence: CASSQMPGTTTDTQYF. For the CDR3, the DNA is TGCGCCAGCAGCCAAATGCCCGGGACTACCACAGATACGCAGTATTTT.

V is TRBV30 and J is TRBJ1-2; perhaps TRBD1 as D (5 bases). V was clipped by 0 bases and J by 5 bases, with 10 bases between them. Germline V gene sequence: CDR1 GTSNPN, CDR2 SVGIG (reference sequence). The CDR3 runs to 13 residues. CDR3 loop: CAWSVPGTYGYTF. The CDR3 DNA is TGTGCCTGGAGTGTACCAGGGACTTATGGCTACACCTTC.

The chain combines TRBV5-1 with TRBJ2-1; TRBD2 matches 7 bases. With 4 bases clipped from V and 7 bases from J, the junction kept 14 bases outside the gene matches. This CDR3 region has 16 residues. The germline gives CDR1 SGHRS, CDR2 YFSETQ. For the CDR3, the DNA is TGCGCCAGCAGCGCCTCGGCCGGGGGAGGGATAAATGAGCAGTTCTTC. This translates into CASSASAGGGINEQFF.